These 15 T cell receptor beta chains were sequenced from one sample in a study of PD-1 blockade in classical Hodgkin lymphoma. Relapse after autologous stem cell transplantation occurred in every patient, and brentuximab vedotin exposure varied. Using immunoSEQ multiplex PCR, the repertoire was profiled, and TCRdb retains in-frame clones only, with some absent. There are 20,000 to 25,000 clones in the sample; approximately 73% occur only once, and 24% lies in the top ten. Sequencing used peripheral blood mononuclear cells (PBMCs), obtained before the second cycle of nivolumab. The receptors stem from a human donor with classical Hodgkin lymphoma.

The chain links TRBV5-6 to TRBJ2-1; D call uncertain. With 1 base removed from V and 5 bases from J, the gap between germline ends came to 4 bases. Looked up from germline, CDR1 is SGHDT and CDR2 is YYEEEE. The length of the CDR3 is 12 residues. CDR3 sequence reads: CASSLKNNEQFF. CDR3 bases: TGTGCCAGCAGCTTGAAAAACAATGAGCAGTTCTTC.

The chain couples TRBV2 to TRBJ1-1; TRBD1 is a possible D gene (5 bases). This CDR3 spans 13 amino acids. The ends were cut back, 5 bases at V and 2 bases at J, with 9 bases in the middle. The germline CDR1 and CDR2 sequences are SNHLY and FYNNEI. The CDR3 DNA sequence: TGTGCCAGCAGTAGTGACAGTAACACTGAAGCTTTCTTT. As protein: CASSSDSNTEAFF.

This clone was observed a few times. This chain links TRBV5-6 with TRBJ1-1; TRBD1 matches 8 bases. The germline V gene encodes CDR1 SGHDT and CDR2 YYEEEE. The V segment lost 5 bases and the J segment 6 bases; nucleotides outside the gene matches: 12. The CDR3 is 15 amino acids. In nucleotides, the CDR3 is TGTGCCAGCAGTTTTCTGACAGGGGAATGGCCTGAAGCTTTCTTT. Its translation is CASSFLTGEWPEAFF.

V is TRBV7-9 and J is TRBJ2-7, with TRBD1 as a possible D gene (6 bases). Between the trimmed V and J ends, which lost 1 base and 5 bases, there was a span of 15 bases. Germline assignment: CDR1 SEHNR and CDR2 FQNEAQ (reference sequence). The CDR3 contains 15 residues. CDR3 coding DNA: TGTGCCAGCAGCTTAGTAGGCACCAGGGGTAACGAGCAGTACTTC. Its protein is CASSLVGTRGNEQYF.

The chain has TRBV7-7 and TRBJ1-5, with 7 nucleotides matching TRBD1. V was pared by 3 bases and J by 8 bases, with 4 bases of the junction left unmatched. This CDR3 region has 13 residues. The germline CDR1 and CDR2 sequences are SSHAT and FNYEAQ (reference sequence). DNA for the CDR3: TGTGCCAGCAGCTTGGGCCAGGGGGAGCCCCAGCATTTT. It is translated as CASSLGQGEPQHF.

CDR3 DNA sequence: TGTGCCAGCTCAACCGGGACTAGCATCAATGAGCAGTTCTTC. Its protein product is CASSTGTSINEQFF. The genes are TRBV18 and TRBJ2-1, with TRBD2 identical over 9 bases. Trimming took 5 bases from V and 6 from J; bases not matched to a gene: 5. Per germline, CDR1 KGHSH and CDR2 LQKENI. CDR3 length: 14 residues.

This clone has just a few counts. V and J are TRBV28 and TRBJ1-2; D uncertain. Germline CDR1 reads MDHEN; CDR2 reads SYDVKM. The CDR3 sequence is 11 residues long. Trimming pared 3 bases from V and 8 bases from J, leaving 7 bases between. CDR3 in DNA: TGTGCCAGCAGTTTCGATCGGGGCTACACCTTC. The encoded protein is CASSFDRGYTF.

Concerning this clone itself: Within the sample, other DNA sequences also encode this same CDR3. The genes are TRBV18 and TRBJ1-5; a possible D gene is TRBD1 (5 bases). Germline lookup yields CDR1 KGHSH and CDR2 LQKENI. V gave up 1 base and J gave up 5 bases, with 9 bases separating them. This CDR3 has 14 residues. CDR3 residues: CASSPLGGDQPQHF. CDR3 coding DNA: TGTGCCAGCTCACCACTGGGGGGGGATCAGCCCCAGCATTTT.

In nucleotides, the CDR3 is TGCGCCAGCAGCACCAGGGGTCCGGGCACAGATACGCAGTATTTT. Amino acids: CASSTRGPGTDTQYF. This chain links TRBV5-1 with TRBJ2-3; a weak D match, TRBD1 (6 bases). CDR3 length: 15 amino acids. V was cut by 4 bases and J by 1 base, with 13 bases left in between. The germline CDR1 and CDR2 sequences are SGHRS and YFSETQ.

The chain employs TRBV19 and TRBJ1-1, with D tentatively TRBD1 (5 bases). V was shortened by 6 bases and J by 6 bases, with 8 bases between the two germline ends. Germline assignment: CDR1 LNHDA and CDR2 SQIVND (reference sequence). The CDR3 runs to 11 residues. For the CDR3, the DNA is TGTGCCAGTAGCTTGGGACCTGAAGCTTTCTTT. As protein: CASSLGPEAFF.

The CDR3 coding sequence is TGTGCCAGCAGTGCGGACAACTACGAGCAGTACTTC. It is translated as CASSADNYEQYF. This chain connects TRBV13 to TRBJ2-7; D might be TRBD1 (5 bases). CDR1 and CDR2 from the germline V gene are PRHDT and FYEKMQ (reference sequence). V lost 6 bases, J lost 3 bases, and 9 bases lay in between. This CDR3 has 12 residues. Looking up the rest from reference TRBV13 and TRBJ2-7 gives the full variable domain: AAGVIQSPRHLIKEKRETATLKCYPIPRHDTVYWYQQGPGQDPQFLISFYEKMQSDKGSIPDRFSAQQFSDYHSELNMSSLELGDSALYFCASSADNYEQYFGPGTRLTVT.

This chain connects TRBV2 to TRBJ1-2, with a weak D call TRBD1 (5 bases). CDR3 length: 14 amino acids. Trimming stripped 7 bases from V and 5 bases from J, with 17 bases between. Germline CDR1 and CDR2: SNHLY and FYNNEI. The CDR3 nucleotides are TGTGCCAGCATTGCCTCGGGACTCCATTATGGCTACACCTTC. It codes for CASIASGLHYGYTF. The full variable domain, rest sourced from reference TRBV2 and TRBJ1-2, is EPEVTQTPSHQVTQMGQEVILRCVPISNHLYFYWYRQILGQKVEFLVSFYNNEISEKSEIFDDQFSVERPDGSNFTLKIRSTKLEDSAMYFCASIASGLHYGYTFGSGTRLTVV.

The rearrangement uses TRBV6-1 and TRBJ2-3; no definite D call. The CDR3 spans 12 residues. Trimming took 6 bases from V and 1 from J, leaving 5 bases between them. CDR1 MNHNS and CDR2 SASEGT come from the germline V gene. The CDR3 region has the DNA TGTGCCAGCAGCGCCGGCACAGATACGCAGTATTTT. It translates to CASSAGTDTQYF.

V and J are TRBV5-1 and TRBJ2-1; 9 bases line up with TRBD1. Germline loops: CDR1 SGHRS, CDR2 YFSETQ. V gave up 4 bases and J gave up 2 bases; unmatched junction bases: 4. The CDR3 spans 15 residues. CDR3 DNA: TGCGCCAGCAGCGACGGGACAGGGCCCTACAATGAGCAGTTCTTC. It is translated as CASSDGTGPYNEQFF.

This clone was seen a single time. The CDR3 protein is CAIRPGQGTNNEKLFF. The CDR3 DNA reads as TGTGCCATCAGACCGGGACAGGGTACGAACAATGAAAAACTGTTTTTT. The chain joins TRBV10-3 to TRBJ1-4; 9 positions match TRBD1. The CDR3 contains 16 residues. Germline loops: CDR1 ENHRY, CDR2 SYGVKD. With V trimmed by 6 bases and J by 5 bases, 10 bases remained unmatched.